The entry below describes one T cell receptor (beta chain). Clones were read by immunoSEQ multiplex PCR, and TCRdb kept only the in-frame ones, dropping some. The sample yields tens of thousands of clones, roughly 90% seen once. CDR3 length equals 14 residues. With 5 bases removed from V and 7 bases from J, the gap between germline ends came to 15 bases. The germline V gene encodes CDR1 SNHLY and CDR2 FYNNEI. This sample is part of a study of OX40 agonist ivuxolimab in advanced cancers. The sample here was CD4+ or CD8+ T cells sorted from blood, taken in a trial of the OX40 agonist ivuxolimab. This chain connects TRBV2 to TRBJ2-1; TRBD2 is a possible D gene (5 bases). The receptor comes from an adult with an advanced solid tumor such as melanoma, head and neck, liver or kidney cancer. The CDR3 is CASSRRGYRNEQFF. For the CDR3, the DNA is TGTGCCAGCAGTCGAAGAGGGTACCGGAATGAGCAGTTCTTC.